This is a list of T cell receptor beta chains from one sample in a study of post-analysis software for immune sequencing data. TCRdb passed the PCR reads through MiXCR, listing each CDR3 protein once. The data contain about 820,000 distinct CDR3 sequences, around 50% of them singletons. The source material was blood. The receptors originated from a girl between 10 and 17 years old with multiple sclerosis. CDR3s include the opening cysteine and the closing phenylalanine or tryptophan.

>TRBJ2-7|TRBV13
CASSSQGGPYEQYF
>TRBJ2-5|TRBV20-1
CSAPEGGGKQETQYF
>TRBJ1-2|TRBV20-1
CSARTRGIQDYGYTF
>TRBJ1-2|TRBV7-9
CASSPEESNYGYTF
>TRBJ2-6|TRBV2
CASTLESGANVLTF
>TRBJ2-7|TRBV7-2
CASSLGGRSYGQYF
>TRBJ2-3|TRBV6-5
CASSSPRTYMNTDTQYF
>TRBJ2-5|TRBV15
CATSRDMGQLQETQYF
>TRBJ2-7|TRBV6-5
CASSTRSPSGSSYEQYF
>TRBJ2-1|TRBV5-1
CASSLGQEYNEQFF
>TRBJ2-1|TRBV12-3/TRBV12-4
CASSEGWEQFF